These 17 T cell receptor beta chains were all obtained from the same sample, sequenced in a study of shared clonotypes between healthy human individuals. Using immunoSEQ multiplex PCR, the repertoire was profiled, and TCRdb retains in-frame clones only, with some absent. This sample has over 850,000 clones; 70% to 80% occur once, and the top ten carry under 0.8%. The sample taken for sequencing was memory CD4+ T cells from PBMCs. The sample's subset: CD45RA-negative fraction. The receptors here all came from a man in his late teens or twenties in good health. Some clones in this sample may be carry-over from other donors' samples.

The chain combines TRBV5-6 with TRBJ1-2, with no clear D. Germline V lookup: CDR1 SGHDT, CDR2 YYEEEE. The CDR3 consists of 14 residues. Deletions cut 5 bases from V and 7 bases from J, with 18 bases between. CDR3: CASSPPPGMTGYTF. The CDR3 DNA follows: TGTGCCAGCAGTCCCCCGCCCGGTATGACTGGCTACACCTTC.

This sequence joins TRBV29-1 and TRBJ2-3; maybe TRBD2 (6 bases). The germline V gene has CDR1 SQVTM and CDR2 ANQGSEA. This CDR3 comprises 15 residues. V was clipped by 0 bases and J by 2 bases, with 12 bases between them. CDR3 amino acids: CSVEDPGEATDTQYF. CDR3 DNA: TGCAGCGTTGAAGATCCGGGGGAGGCCACAGATACGCAGTATTTT.

The V and J genes are TRBV30 and TRBJ2-2; the D gene is possibly TRBD2 (7 bases). The CDR3 loop spans 16 amino acids. The V gene lost 5 bases and the J gene lost 2 bases, with 18 bases spanning the gap. From germline, CDR1 is GTSNPN and CDR2 SVGIG (reference sequence). The chain's CDR3 is CAWGGVGQTNTGELFF. CDR3 DNA: TGTGCCTGGGGGGGGGTCGGACAGACCAACACCGGGGAGCTGTTTTTT.

The rearrangement links TRBV27 to TRBJ2-3, with TRBD2 matching 7 bases. Germline V lookup: CDR1 MNHEY, CDR2 SMNVEV (reference sequence). The CDR3 has 14 residues. Unmatched junction bases numbered 3, after V lost 6 bases and J lost 0 bases. DNA of the CDR3: TGTGCCAGCAGACTAGCGCCTAGCACAGATACGCAGTATTTT. It codes for CASRLAPSTDTQYF.

The chain recombines TRBV5-1 with TRBJ2-3; D unclear. Trimming removed 6 bases at V and 4 bases at J, with 15 bases between. The CDR3 totals 14 residues. Germline assignment: CDR1 SGHRS and CDR2 YFSETQ. CDR3 region: CASMRSEYADTQYF. As DNA, the CDR3 is TGCGCCAGCATGAGGAGCGAGTACGCAGATACGCAGTATTTT.

The rearrangement uses TRBV5-5 and TRBJ2-7; 12 nucleotides agree with TRBD1. V gave up 5 bases and J gave up 6 bases; unmatched junction bases: 9. This CDR3 has 15 residues. Germline V lookup: CDR1 SGHKS, CDR2 YYEKEE (reference sequence). Written as DNA, the CDR3 is TGTGCCAGCAGGACACCGGGACAGGGGGCGAGCGAGCAGTACTTC. It translates to CASRTPGQGASEQYF.

The J gene is TRBJ2-5, the V gene TRBV4-1, with 12 bases identical to TRBD1. CDR1 MGHRA and CDR2 YSYEKL come from the germline V gene. J gave up 5 bases and V 1 base, and 5 bases lay outside the gene matches. There are 16 residues in the CDR3. CDR3 in DNA: TGCGCCAGCAGCCAAGCTGGGACAGGGGGCGGGGAGACCCAGTACTTC. Protein: CASSQAGTGGGETQYF.

V is TRBV2 and J is TRBJ2-5; D ambiguous. V lost 5 bases and J 5 bases, leaving 15 bases between the germline ends. The germline V gene has CDR1 SNHLY and CDR2 FYNNEI. The CDR3 totals 14 residues. The DNA for the CDR3 is TGTGCCAGCAGTCCCCGGGTACGGTCGGAGACCCAGTACTTC. Translating gives CASSPRVRSETQYF.

This chain connects TRBV28 to TRBJ1-5; 8 bases line up with TRBD1. The germline gives CDR1 MDHEN, CDR2 SYDVKM. CDR3 length: 16 residues. V dropped 3 bases and J dropped 0; count of bases not matched to a gene: 4. CDR3 nucleotide sequence: TGTGCCAGCAGTTTTCCAGGGGGCTATAGCAATCAGCCCCAGCATTTT. Amino acid sequence: CASSFPGGYSNQPQHF. The entire variable domain, with the rest obtained from reference TRBV28 and TRBJ1-5, is as follows: DVKVTQSSRYLVKRTGEKVFLECVQDMDHENMFWYRQDPGLGLRLIYFSYDVKMKEKGDIPEGYSVSREKKERFSLILESASTNQTSMYLCASSFPGGYSNQPQHFGDGTRLSIL.

In nucleotides, the CDR3 is TGTGCCAGCAGCTTGAGAGAATACTTCGGCTACGAGCAGTACTTC. Amino acids: CASSLREYFGYEQYF. The V gene is TRBV7-2, the J gene TRBJ2-7; D unresolved. Per the germline V gene, CDR1 is SGHTA and CDR2 is FQGNSA. This CDR3 is 15 amino acids long. V lost 3 bases and J 3 bases, leaving 15 bases between the germline ends.

V is TRBV7-9 and J is TRBJ2-1; D possibly matches TRBD1 or TRBD2 (5 bases each). The CDR3 runs 13 residues. V lost 4 bases and J 9 bases, leaving 13 bases between the germline ends. Per germline, CDR1 SEHNR and CDR2 FQNEAQ (reference sequence). Here the CDR3 reads CASSSSRGVEQFF. As DNA, the CDR3 is TGTGCCAGCAGCTCTTCGAGGGGAGTTGAGCAGTTCTTC.

This sequence joins TRBV5-1 and TRBJ2-7, with a possible D match to TRBD1 (6 bases). The CDR3 covers 15 residues. Trimming took off 0 bases at V and 0 bases at J, with 10 bases between the two ends. CDR1 is SGHRS and CDR2 is YFSETQ in the germline V gene. The CDR3 spells CASSLVGAGSYEQYF. In nucleotides, the CDR3 is TGCGCCAGCAGCTTGGTGGGGGCTGGCTCCTACGAGCAGTACTTC.

This clone was detected once. The rearrangement joins TRBV5-1 to TRBJ1-6; no definite D call. Germline V gene sequence: CDR1 SGHRS, CDR2 YFSETQ. The germline V and J ends were trimmed by 2 bases and 8 bases, with 11 bases remaining between them. CDR3 size: 14 residues. This chain's CDR3 is CASSFTGPDSPLHF. The CDR3, as DNA: TGCGCCAGCAGCTTTACCGGGCCGGATTCACCCCTCCACTTT.

The chain combines TRBV10-3 with TRBJ2-5, with D uncertain. Deletions cut 7 bases from V and 4 bases from J, with 4 bases between. The CDR3 runs to 10 residues. From germline, CDR1 is ENHRY and CDR2 SYGVKD. CDR3 in DNA: TGTGCCATCAAAGGAGAGACCCAGTACTTC. Translated: CAIKGETQYF.

The CDR3 protein is CASSPRIAGGITDTQYF. The CDR3 coding sequence is TGTGCCAGCAGCCCCCGGATAGCGGGAGGGATCACAGATACGCAGTATTTT. The V and J genes are TRBV9 and TRBJ2-3; 11 bases map to TRBD2. There are 17 residues in the CDR3. Germline loops: CDR1 SGDLS, CDR2 YYNGEE. After removal of 4 bases from V and 2 bases from J, the junction contained 9 bases not matched to a gene.

This clone was recorded many times. This chain links TRBV6-6 with TRBJ1-5; the D is unclear. V was pared by 5 bases and J by 7 bases, with 9 bases between. This CDR3 comprises 12 residues. Germline lookup yields CDR1 MNHNY and CDR2 SVGAGI (reference sequence). The CDR3 reads CASSQYMQPQHF. CDR3 bases: TGTGCCAGCAGTCAGTATATGCAGCCCCAGCATTTT.

The V call is TRBV7-3, the J call TRBJ1-2; no clear D gene. This CDR3 has 15 residues. The V end was cut by 5 bases, the J end by 0 bases, with 13 bases between. Per germline, CDR1 SGHTA and CDR2 FQGTGA. The CDR3 DNA reads TGTGCCAGCAGCGCCCGAGGGAACTCTAACTATGGCTACACCTTC. Translated, it gives CASSARGNSNYGYTF. Full variable domain (missing parts from reference TRBV7-3 and TRBJ1-2): GAGVSQTPSNKVTEKGKYVELRCDPISGHTALYWYRQSLGQGPEFLIYFQGTGAADDSGLPNDRFFAVRPEGSVSTLKIQRTERGDSAVYLCASSARGNSNYGYTFGSGTRLTVV.